One TCR beta chain is described in this entry. Here immunoSEQ multiplex PCR was the method, and the copy in TCRdb shows in-frame clones only, minus some. The repertoire holds about 150,000 clones, approximately 90% seen once, with roughly 5.3% in the top ten. This record comes from a study of blood T cell repertoires in COVID-19. The wider study: T cells, B-cell-depleted T cells, or PBMCs provided the cDNA or gDNA that served as material.

The source is a man younger than 35 with COVID-19, enrolled during active disease. Source material: peripheral blood.

CDR3 in amino acids: CAISGTGNNSPLHF. CDR3 nucleotides: TGTGCCATCAGCGGGACAGGGAATAATTCACCCCTCCACTTT. V and J are TRBV10-3 and TRBJ1-6, with 9 bases that match TRBD1. Germline V gene data show CDR1 as ENHRY and CDR2 as SYGVKD. The CDR3 loop spans 14 amino acids. The V and J ends lost 6 bases and 5 bases, in that order; junction bases with no gene match: 2.